This paragraph covers one TCR beta chain sequence. Its antigen is currently unknown. This entry is derived from a study of cytomegalovirus exposure and HLA in healthy donors. Notes on the study in general: When analyzed later, a missense DCLRE1C variant was found to be linked to TCR beta V- and J-gene trimming.

Researchers ran the PCR with 60 Vbeta and 13 Jbeta primers. In the authors' methods: Roughly 10 million shared chains were among about 80 million unique TCR beta chains counted in a later analysis. Libraries were prepared by immunoSEQ multiplex PCR; TCRdb keeps only in-frame clonotypes and omits some of them. The V and J calls and clone size are taken from that table; D and trimming were inferred from the DNA. The specimen's table records 65,000 to 95,000 clones. V dropped 5 bases and J dropped 5; count of bases not matched to a gene: 5. From germline, CDR1 is SGHDT and CDR2 YYEEEE. The CDR3 totals 13 residues.

The J gene is TRBJ2-3, the V gene TRBV5-6; 7 bases agree with TRBD1. This TCR was recovered from a man aged 25 to 40 in good health and CMV-seronegative. The sample consisted of PBMCs. The CDR3 region has the DNA TGTGCCAGCAGAATAGGGGGCGTAGATACGCAGTATTTT. Amino acid sequence: CASRIGGVDTQYF. The whole variable domain, remainder taken from reference TRBV5-6 and TRBJ2-3, is DAGVTQSPTHLIKTRGQQVTLRCSPKSGHDTVSWYQQALGQGPQFIFQYYEEEERQRGNFPDRFSGHQFPNYSSELNVNALLLGDSALYLCASRIGGVDTQYFGPGTRLTVL.